The 12 T cell receptor beta chains below all came from one sample that was sequenced in a study of blood T cell repertoires in COVID-19. Clones were read by immunoSEQ multiplex PCR, and TCRdb kept only the in-frame ones, dropping some. The sample lists more than 300,000 clones, 86% seen once, with roughly 10% in the top ten. The sequenced sample was PBMCs or T cells enriched from blood (not recorded which). These receptors were collected from a woman aged 18-29 years who had recovered from COVID-19.

The chain carries TRBV30 and TRBJ2-2; 7 bases match TRBD1. Trimming removed 1 base from V and 0 bases from J; junction bases left unmatched: 8. Germline V gene data show CDR1 as GTSNPN and CDR2 as SVGIG (reference sequence). The CDR3 runs 17 residues. CDR3 protein: CAWSDMTGTANTGELFF. CDR3 nucleotide sequence: TGTGCCTGGAGTGATATGACCGGGACAGCGAACACCGGGGAGCTGTTTTTT.

V and J are TRBV5-1 and TRBJ1-1, with 9 bases aligning to TRBD1. The CDR3 runs 15 residues. V trimming: 4 bases; J trimming: 4 bases; junction bases outside the gene matches: 8. The V gene's germline CDR1 is SGHRS and CDR2 YFSETQ. CDR3 bases: TGCGCCAGCAGCCCACAGGGGGCAGGGGCCACTGAAGCTTTCTTT. Residues: CASSPQGAGATEAFF.

This clone was picked up a small number of times. This chain joins TRBV11-2 and TRBJ2-7; D is possibly TRBD1 (6 bases). The V end was cut by 5 bases, the J end by 9 bases, with 17 bases between. Per the germline V gene, CDR1 is SGHAT and CDR2 is FQNNGV. The CDR3 has 13 amino acids. CDR3 amino acids: CASSQGTQRRQYF. CDR3 in DNA: TGTGCCAGCAGCCAGGGGACCCAGCGAAGGCAGTACTTC.

The chain has TRBV6-5 and TRBJ2-1; no clear D. V was cut by 2 bases and J by 6 bases, with 8 bases left in between. The CDR3 has 13 residues. CDR1 MNHEY and CDR2 SVGAGI come from the germline V gene. DNA for the CDR3: TGTGCCAGCAGTTACCGCGCCTTCAATGAGCAGTTCTTC. It encodes CASSYRAFNEQFF.

The V and J genes are TRBV2 and TRBJ1-6; D perhaps matches TRBD1 (5 bases). Germline V lookup: CDR1 SNHLY, CDR2 FYNNEI. CDR3 length equals 15 residues. Trimming stripped 1 base from V and 7 bases from J, with 11 bases between. CDR3 sequence: CASSEEGLPNSPLHF. The CDR3 nucleotides read TGTGCCAGCAGTGAAGAGGGGTTGCCAAATTCACCCCTCCACTTT.

The genes are TRBV5-5 and TRBJ1-2, with 7 positions matching TRBD1. This CDR3 comprises 12 residues. From germline, CDR1 is SGHKS and CDR2 YYEKEE (reference sequence). With V trimmed by 4 bases and J by 5 bases, 2 bases remained unmatched. As DNA, the CDR3 is TGTGCCAGCAGCCTCAGGGGGTATGGCTACACCTTC. This codes for CASSLRGYGYTF. Combining the CDR3 with reference TRBV5-5 and TRBJ1-2 gives the whole variable domain DAGVTQSPTHLIKTRGQQVTLRCSPISGHKSVSWYQQVLGQGPQFIFQYYEKEERGRGNFPDRFSARQFPNYSSELNVNALLLGDSALYLCASSLRGYGYTFGSGTRLTVV.

The chain couples TRBV5-1 to TRBJ2-5, with a possible D match to TRBD1 (5 bases). V was shortened by 2 bases and J by 0 bases, with 8 bases between the two germline ends. Germline CDR1 is SGHRS and CDR2 is YFSETQ. CDR3 size: 14 residues. CDR3 in DNA: TGCGCCAGCAGCTTTCAGGGTGACCAAGAGACCCAGTACTTC. Amino acids: CASSFQGDQETQYF.

The V and J genes are TRBV5-5 and TRBJ2-2, with 7 bases lining up with TRBD1. The V and J ends lost 6 bases and 3 bases, in that order; junction bases with no gene match: 8. The CDR3 spans 15 residues. Germline V gene data show CDR1 as SGHKS and CDR2 as YYEKEE (reference sequence). This chain's CDR3 is CASNLDRVDTGELFF. CDR3 nucleotide sequence: TGTGCCAGCAATCTAGACAGGGTTGACACCGGGGAGCTGTTTTTT.

The chain is built from TRBV19 and TRBJ1-4, with TRBD1 as a possible D gene (6 bases). The germline V and J ends were trimmed by 4 bases and 7 bases, with 22 bases remaining between them. In germline, CDR1 is LNHDA, CDR2 SQIVND (reference sequence). The CDR3 has 17 residues. In nucleotides, the CDR3 is TGTGCCAGTAGTAGCCGGGACAAAGGACGGTTAGCTGAAAAACTGTTTTTT. This codes for CASSSRDKGRLAEKLFF.

V usage is TRBV30 and J usage is TRBJ2-1, with TRBD2 identical over 11 bases. The CDR3 loop spans 12 amino acids. Germline V gene lookup returns CDR1 GTSNPN and CDR2 SVGIG (reference sequence). Trimming cost V 8 bases and J 4 bases; bases outside gene matches: 1. The CDR3 sequence: CAGTSGYNEQFF. DNA of the CDR3: TGTGCCGGGACTAGCGGTTACAATGAGCAGTTCTTC.

The chain has TRBV7-9 and TRBJ1-3, with 7 bases that match TRBD1. J was trimmed by 0 bases and V by 5 bases; bases with no gene match: 4. This CDR3 is built from 15 residues. Per the germline V gene, CDR1 is SEHNR and CDR2 is FQNEAQ (reference sequence). The CDR3 sequence is CASSRTGDSGNTIYF. CDR3 nucleotides: TGTGCCAGCAGCAGAACAGGGGACTCTGGAAACACCATATATTTT.

This clone showed up just once. The chain's CDR3 is CAWGLQYYEQYF. The CDR3 nucleotides read TGTGCCTGGGGACTTCAGTATTACGAGCAGTACTTC. The chain joins TRBV30 to TRBJ2-7; the D gene is possibly TRBD2 (5 bases). V gave up 5 bases and J gave up 4 bases, with 12 bases separating them. Germline V gene sequence: CDR1 GTSNPN, CDR2 SVGIG (reference sequence). The CDR3 totals 12 residues. The whole variable domain, filled in from reference TRBV30 and TRBJ2-7, reads SQTIHQWPATLVQPVGSPLSLECTVEGTSNPNLYWYRQAAGRGLQLLFYSVGIGQISSEVPQNLSASRPQDRQFILSSKKLLLSDSGFYLCAWGLQYYEQYFGPGTRLTVT.